The TCR beta chain described here comes from a study of radiotherapy plus CTLA-4 blockade in lung cancer. Those with chemo-refractory metastatic non-small-cell lung cancer were treated with focal radiation combined with CTLA-4 blockade using ipilimumab. Findings and limits, study-wide: Blood TCR clones of tumor origin expanded after radiotherapy plus ipilimumab.

The CDR3 runs 11 residues. V was pared by 5 bases and J by 4 bases, with 5 bases between. Germline lookup yields CDR1 LNHDA and CDR2 SQIVND (reference sequence). Measured with immunoSEQ multiplex PCR; TCRdb has only the in-frame clones, and not every one. The sample holds some 87,000 clones, around 81% seen once. On this clone itself: Its antigen remains unknown. Other DNA sequences in this specimen translate into the identical CDR3.

The input for sequencing was peripheral blood, taken from a patient treated with radiotherapy plus ipilimumab. This chain links TRBV19 with TRBJ1-2; D is unresolved. The clonotype comes from a human donor with non-small cell lung cancer that progressed on radiotherapy plus ipilimumab. CDR3 coding DNA: TGTGCCAGTAGTCTCTCCTATGGCTACACCTTC. It codes for CASSLSYGYTF.